Shown below are 19 T cell receptor beta chains from a single sample sequenced in a study of shared clonotypes between healthy human individuals. Terminally differentiated effector memory CD45RA+ cells were excluded by CCR7 positive selection of CD45RO-negative cells. Libraries were prepared by immunoSEQ multiplex PCR; TCRdb keeps only in-frame clonotypes and omits some of them. The sample lists nearly 2 million clones, about 95% occurring once. What was sequenced was naive CD8+ T cells sorted from blood. The receptors were sampled from a man aged 18 to 30 in good health.

In its sample, this clone was seen once. The chain recombines TRBV2 with TRBJ2-5; 7 bases map to TRBD1. The CDR3 spans 16 residues. Germline V gene data show CDR1 as SNHLY and CDR2 as FYNNEI. Germline trimming cut 4 bases from V and 2 bases from J; bases unmatched to any gene: 10. In DNA, the CDR3 is TGTGCCAGCAGTGCTATACCGGGACAGTTTCAAGAGACCCAGTACTTC. Its translation is CASSAIPGQFQETQYF.

The chain joins TRBV5-5 to TRBJ1-2; D is perhaps TRBD1 (5 bases). CDR1 is SGHKS and CDR2 is YYEKEE in the germline V gene (reference sequence). V lost 2 bases and J lost 6, with 17 bases in between. This CDR3 comprises 15 residues. This CDR3 reads CASSLLSRDGNGYTF. CDR3 nucleotide sequence: TGTGCCAGCAGCTTACTATCCCGGGACGGCAATGGCTACACCTTC.

CDR3: CASSFGDSTYEQYF. CDR3 bases: TGTGCCAGCAGCTTTGGGGACAGTACCTACGAGCAGTACTTC. This chain links TRBV7-9 with TRBJ2-7; 7 nucleotides match TRBD1. CDR1 is SEHNR, CDR2 FQNEAQ, per germline (reference sequence). V trimming: 3 bases; J trimming: 2 bases; junction bases outside the gene matches: 4. This CDR3 has 14 residues.

The chain couples TRBV7-8 to TRBJ2-7; 10 nucleotides align to TRBD2. The V segment lost 1 base and the J segment 5 bases; nucleotides outside the gene matches: 2. The germline V gene encodes CDR1 SGHVS and CDR2 FQNEAQ. This CDR3 is 14 amino acids long. The CDR3 here is CASSLDGLADEQYF. CDR3 DNA: TGTGCCAGCAGCTTAGATGGACTAGCGGACGAGCAGTACTTC. Full variable domain (outside the CDR3, taken from reference TRBV7-8 and TRBJ2-7): GAGVSQSPRYKVAKRGQDVALRCDPISGHVSLFWYQQALGQGPEFLTYFQNEAQLDKSGLPSDRFFAERPEGSVSTLKIQRTQQEDSAVYLCASSLDGLADEQYFGPGTRLTVT.

The chain carries TRBV18 and TRBJ2-7; D assignment may be TRBD1 or TRBD2 (5 bases each). CDR1 is KGHSH and CDR2 is LQKENI in the germline V gene. The V gene lost 3 bases and the J gene lost 6 bases, with 15 bases spanning the gap. The length of the CDR3 is 14 residues. This CDR3 reads CASSPRDGALEQYF. The CDR3 DNA sequence: TGTGCCAGCTCACCTCGGGACGGGGCCCTCGAGCAGTACTTC.

This clone has a handful of counts. The chain uses TRBV5-4 and TRBJ1-2; a possible D gene is TRBD1 (5 bases). The CDR3 has 14 amino acids. CDR1 is SGHNT, CDR2 YYREEE, per germline (reference sequence). Trimming removed 4 bases from V and 2 bases from J, with 12 bases in between. This chain's CDR3 is CASSRDGTNYGYTF. CDR3 bases: TGTGCCAGCAGCCGGGACGGTACCAACTATGGCTACACCTTC.

This chain links TRBV9 with TRBJ2-7; D remains unclear. V lost 7 bases, J lost 1 base, and 12 bases lay in between. The CDR3 is 13 residues long. The V gene's germline CDR1 is SGDLS and CDR2 YYNGEE. The chain's CDR3 is CASSQDVSYEQYF. The DNA for the CDR3 is TGTGCCAGCTCCCAGGACGTTTCCTACGAGCAGTACTTC. Combining the CDR3 with reference TRBV9 and TRBJ2-7 gives the whole variable domain DSGVTQTPKHLITATGQRVTLRCSPRSGDLSVYWYQQSLDQGLQFLIQYYNGEERAKGNILERFSAQQFPDLHSELNLSSLELGDSALYFCASSQDVSYEQYFGPGTRLTVT.

Regarding this clone: At one end, the junction sequence differs from germline, possibly due to a read error. The chain is built from TRBV29-1 and TRBJ2-1; maybe TRBD2 (6 bases). The germline CDR1 and CDR2 sequences are SQVTM and ANQGSEA. The CDR3 spans 12 residues. The DNA of the CDR3 is TGCAGCCTTAGCGGCTCCTACGATGAGCAGTTCTTC. This translates into CSLSGSYDEQFF.

The genes are TRBV4-2 and TRBJ2-5; the D gene could be TRBD1 or TRBD2 (6 bases each). Looked up from germline, CDR1 is LGHNA and CDR2 is YNFKEQ. This CDR3 spans 16 amino acids. V was shortened by 3 bases and J by 4 bases, with 18 bases between the two germline ends. The CDR3 DNA reads TGTGCCAGCAGCCACCTACCCGGGGGCGAGCGAGAGACCCAGTACTTC. Protein: CASSHLPGGERETQYF.

The rearrangement joins TRBV6-5 to TRBJ2-5; 7 positions agree with TRBD1. This CDR3 is built from 13 residues. Losses at the gene ends were 5 bases for V and 1 base for J; bases not matched to a gene: 1. The germline CDR1 and CDR2 sequences are MNHEY and SVGAGI. The CDR3 loop is CASSGDSQETQYF. The CDR3 nucleotides read TGTGCCAGCAGTGGGGACAGCCAAGAGACCCAGTACTTC.

The J gene is TRBJ1-1, the V gene TRBV4-3, with D possibly TRBD1 on 5 matching bases. CDR1 is LGHNA, CDR2 YSLEER, per germline. V dropped 5 bases and J dropped 6 bases, with 19 bases sitting between them. The CDR3 runs 15 residues. CDR3: CASSDSPGLKAEAFF. CDR3 sequence (DNA): TGCGCCAGCAGCGACTCCCCAGGGCTTAAGGCTGAAGCTTTCTTT.

The CDR3 spells CASSLRTEEHQPQHF. CDR3 DNA sequence: TGTGCCAGCAGCTTACGGACGGAGGAGCATCAGCCCCAGCATTTT. V usage is TRBV13 and J usage is TRBJ1-5; D uncertain. The CDR3 is made up of 15 amino acids. Germline-derived CDR1 and CDR2 are PRHDT and FYEKMQ (reference sequence). With 2 bases removed from V and 5 bases from J, the gap between germline ends came to 13 bases. The variable domain in full, completed from reference TRBV13 and TRBJ1-5, reads AAGVIQSPRHLIKEKRETATLKCYPIPRHDTVYWYQQGPGQDPQFLISFYEKMQSDKGSIPDRFSAQQFSDYHSELNMSSLELGDSALYFCASSLRTEEHQPQHFGDGTRLSIL.

The sample holds a few counts of this clone. The J gene is TRBJ1-5, the V gene TRBV4-1; D is undetermined. Germline lookup yields CDR1 MGHRA and CDR2 YSYEKL. This CDR3 has 16 amino acids. The ends were cut back, 0 bases at V and 5 bases at J, with 14 bases in the middle. DNA of the CDR3: TGCGCCAGCAGCCAAGAATCGGGGTATGCCTATCAGCCCCAGCATTTT. Translated: CASSQESGYAYQPQHF.

The chain recombines TRBV7-9 with TRBJ2-7; no clear D. This CDR3 contains 13 residues. CDR1 SEHNR and CDR2 FQNEAQ come from the germline V gene (reference sequence). The germline V and J ends were trimmed by 4 bases and 3 bases, with 10 bases remaining between them. The CDR3 reads CASSWEHNYEQYF. The CDR3 region has the DNA TGTGCCAGCAGCTGGGAACACAACTACGAGCAGTACTTC.

The J gene is TRBJ1-2, the V gene TRBV10-1; tentative D call: TRBD1 (5 bases). V gave up 3 bases and J gave up 7 bases, with 12 bases separating them. Germline CDR1 and CDR2: WNHNN and SYGVQD (reference sequence). CDR3 length: 13 residues. CDR3 DNA: TGCGCCAGCAGTGAATTTAAGGGGACTGGCTACACCTTC. Translating gives CASSEFKGTGYTF.

The genes are TRBV5-8 and TRBJ2-7; 10 bases are a match to TRBD2. This CDR3 contains 16 residues. V was pared by 2 bases and J by 3 bases, with 8 bases of the junction left unmatched. Germline-derived CDR1 and CDR2 are SGHTS and YDEGEE. The CDR3 DNA reads as TGTGCCAGCAGCTTAACCGGGACTAGCGCCTTCTACGAGCAGTACTTC. Protein product: CASSLTGTSAFYEQYF.

This clone appeared once. The chain has TRBV9 and TRBJ2-7, with D perhaps matching TRBD1 or TRBD2 (5 bases each). Germline-derived CDR1 and CDR2 are SGDLS and YYNGEE. CDR3 size: 16 residues. V was cut by 0 bases and J by 0 bases, with 13 bases left in between. The CDR3 coding sequence is TGTGCCAGCAGCGTAGGGGGGATAGTTGCCTCCTACGAGCAGTACTTC. Amino acids: CASSVGGIVASYEQYF.

A single count supports this clone. The rearrangement joins TRBV30 to TRBJ1-5; TRBD1 matches 8 bases. The germline CDR1 and CDR2 sequences are GTSNPN and SVGIG (reference sequence). The CDR3 covers 14 residues. Trimming removed 5 bases from V and 6 bases from J; junction bases left unmatched: 9. The CDR3 here is CAWGREQGGQPQHF. The CDR3 nucleotides are TGTGCCTGGGGTAGAGAACAGGGGGGTCAGCCCCAGCATTTT.

This clone was observed a single time. The sample contains more than one DNA sequence encoding this CDR3. The V call is TRBV7-9, the J call TRBJ2-7; TRBD1 matches 7 bases. CDR1 and CDR2 (germline): SEHNR, FQNEAQ (reference sequence). V gave up 5 bases and J gave up 2 bases; unmatched junction bases: 6. The CDR3 has 14 residues. The CDR3 region has the DNA TGTGCCAGCAGCGCAGACAGGGTCCCCTACGAGCAGTACTTC. Translating it yields CASSADRVPYEQYF.